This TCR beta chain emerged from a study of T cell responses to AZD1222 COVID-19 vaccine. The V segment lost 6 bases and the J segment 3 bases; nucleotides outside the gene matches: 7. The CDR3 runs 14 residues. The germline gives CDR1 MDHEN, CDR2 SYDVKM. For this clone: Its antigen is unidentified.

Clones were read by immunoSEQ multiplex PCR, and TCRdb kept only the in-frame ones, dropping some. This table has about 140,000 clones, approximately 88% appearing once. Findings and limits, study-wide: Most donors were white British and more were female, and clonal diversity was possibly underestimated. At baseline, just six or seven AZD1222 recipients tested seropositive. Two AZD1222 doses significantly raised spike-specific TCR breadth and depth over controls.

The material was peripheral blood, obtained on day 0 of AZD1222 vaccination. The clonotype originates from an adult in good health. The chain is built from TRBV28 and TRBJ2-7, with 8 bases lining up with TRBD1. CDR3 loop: CASSRRQGSYEQYF. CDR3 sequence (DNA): TGTGCCAGCAGCCGGAGACAGGGGAGCTACGAGCAGTACTTC.